Below, 20 T cell receptor beta chains from the same sample are listed, as sequenced in a study of T-cell reconstitution after alpha-beta-depleted transplantation in children. It was with unique molecular identifiers that the TCRbeta library was prepared. TCRdb itself ran the PCR reads through MiXCR, one entry per CDR3 protein. There are around 680,000 distinct CDR3 sequences in the sample; roughly 17% occur only once, and 1.1% lies in the top ten. Sequenced material: PBMCs from the stem cell graft donor, taken from the stem cell graft. The source of these receptors is a human donor who donated a stem cell graft to a child with acute myeloid leukemia.

There are many counts of this clonotype. The J gene is TRBJ1-3, the V gene TRBV7-2; D is unresolved. This CDR3 has 14 amino acids. V was pared by 0 bases and J by 10 bases, with 13 bases between. Per germline, CDR1 SGHTA and CDR2 FQGNSA. The CDR3, as DNA: TGTGCCAGCAGCTTAGCAGGAGGCGAAGGGACCATATATTTT. Translation gives CASSLAGGEGTIYF. Full variable domain (outside the CDR3, taken from reference TRBV7-2 and TRBJ1-3): GAGVSQSPSNKVTEKGKDVELRCDPISGHTALYWYRQSLGQGLEFLIYFQGNSAPDKSGLPSDRFSAERTGGSVSTLTIQRTQQEDSAVYLCASSLAGGEGTIYFGEGSWLTVV.

There are a few counts of this clonotype. The V and J genes are TRBV7-7 and TRBJ2-5; 7 nucleotides align to TRBD2. Germline trimming cut 1 base from V and 0 bases from J; bases unmatched to any gene: 2. CDR3 size: 15 residues. Germline assignment: CDR1 SSHAT and CDR2 FNYEAQ (reference sequence). CDR3 sequence reads: CASSLGGTNQETQYF. Written as DNA, the CDR3 is TGTGCCAGCAGCTTAGGTGGGACTAACCAAGAGACCCAGTACTTC.

In its sample, this clonotype was seen a few times. The V gene is TRBV4-3, the J gene TRBJ1-6; unclear D gene. V lost 0 bases and J lost 7, with 10 bases in between. Per germline, CDR1 LGHNA and CDR2 YSLEER. The CDR3 spans 15 residues. CDR3 sequence: CASSQEAHLNSPLHF. The CDR3 DNA reads as TGCGCCAGCAGCCAAGAGGCACACCTAAATTCACCCCTCCACTTT.

This clonotype was detected ten times or more. The chain employs TRBV12-3 or TRBV12-4 and TRBJ2-5, with D hard to call. V lost 4 bases to trimming and J lost 1 base, with 10 bases between them. This CDR3 spans 14 amino acids. Here the CDR3 reads CASSSRSRQETQYF. The CDR3, as DNA: TGTGCCAGCAGTTCCCGCTCCCGCCAAGAGACCCAGTACTTC.

The chain links TRBV20-1 to TRBJ2-6; D is uncertain. Germline V gives CDR1 DFQATT, CDR2 SNEGSKA (reference sequence). The CDR3 sequence is 16 residues long. V was trimmed by 0 bases and J by 0 bases, leaving 9 bases between them. CDR3 protein: CSARDQSFSGANVLTF. The CDR3 DNA follows: TGCAGTGCTAGAGATCAGAGTTTCTCTGGGGCCAACGTCCTGACTTTC.

This clonotype was observed many times. V usage is TRBV20-1 and J usage is TRBJ2-7; no definite D call. Germline loops: CDR1 DFQATT, CDR2 SNEGSKA (reference sequence). The CDR3 runs 16 residues. Trimming removed 6 bases at V and 1 base at J, with 22 bases between. CDR3 DNA: TGCAGTGCCCTGGTGGACGACGTAGGTTTTTCCTACGAGCAGTACGTC. Residues: CSALVDDVGFSYEQYV.

In its sample, this clonotype was seen many times. The DNA of the CDR3 is TGCAGTGCTAGGGACAGGAATTTATATCAGCCCCAGCATTTT. Its protein is CSARDRNLYQPQHF. V gene TRBV20-1 combines with J gene TRBJ1-5; 7 bases line up with TRBD1. The CDR3 contains 14 residues. From germline, CDR1 is DFQATT and CDR2 SNEGSKA (reference sequence). V was pared by 3 bases and J by 5 bases, with 7 bases of the junction left unmatched.

This clonotype was seen repeatedly, ten times or more. V gene TRBV5-1 combines with J gene TRBJ2-1, with no clear D. The CDR3 runs 13 residues. Trimming stripped 0 bases from V and 10 bases from J, with 11 bases between. Germline assignment: CDR1 SGHRS and CDR2 YFSETQ. This chain's CDR3 is CASSLAEGREQFF. As DNA, the CDR3 is TGCGCCAGCAGCTTGGCCGAAGGGCGAGAGCAGTTCTTC.

This clonotype was detected ten times or more. The chain carries TRBV12-3 or TRBV12-4 and TRBJ2-1; 12 nucleotides agree with TRBD2. The ends lost 7 bases at V and 7 bases at J; junction bases unmatched: 8. This CDR3 is built from 15 residues. As DNA, the CDR3 is TGTGCCAGCACTATACTAGCGGGGGGTCTAAATGAGCAGTTCTTC. Amino acid sequence: CASTILAGGLNEQFF.

This clonotype was counted only a few times. V and J are TRBV21-1 and TRBJ2-5; the tabulated D call, TRBD1, remains unverified against the DNA. TRBV21-1 has pseudogene status. The CDR3 extends over 13 amino acids. The CDR3 coding sequence is TGTGCCAGCAGAAGGGACAGCCAAGAGACCCAGTACTTC. It codes for CASRRDSQETQYF.

The chain has TRBV12-3 or TRBV12-4 and TRBJ2-7, with D possibly being TRBD1 (5 bases). The CDR3 is 14 residues long. Trimming took 0 bases from V and 3 from J, leaving 9 bases between them. The CDR3 protein is CASSLANRLYEQYF. The DNA for the CDR3 is TGTGCCAGCAGTTTAGCGAACAGGCTCTACGAGCAGTACTTC.

V is TRBV4-2 and J is TRBJ2-1; 9 bases fit TRBD2. Germline lookup yields CDR1 LGHNA and CDR2 YNFKEQ. J lost 4 bases, V lost 4 bases, and 8 bases had no gene match. The CDR3 runs to 16 residues. The CDR3 coding sequence is TGTGCCAGCAGCCCTACTGGCGGGGGGGATTACAATGAGCAGTTCTTC. Translated, it gives CASSPTGGGDYNEQFF.

This clonotype was recorded many times. The V call is TRBV29-1, the J call TRBJ2-7, with a weak D call TRBD2 (6 bases). The V end lost 4 bases, the J end lost 6 bases, and 16 bases lay between the germline ends. This CDR3 region has 13 residues. Germline V gene lookup returns CDR1 SQVTM and CDR2 ANQGSEA. The CDR3 protein is CSVVAGPRGEQYF. DNA of the CDR3: TGCAGCGTTGTTGCAGGGCCGCGGGGCGAGCAGTACTTC.

This clonotype was seen many times. The genes are TRBV20-1 and TRBJ2-2; 7 bases are shared with TRBD1. The junction had 6 bases not matched to a gene; V was cut back by 5 bases and J by 6 bases. The CDR3 totals 13 residues. Germline assignment: CDR1 DFQATT and CDR2 SNEGSKA (reference sequence). In DNA, the CDR3 is TGCAGTGCTCCCAGAGGGGGCTCCGGGGAGCTGTTTTTT. As protein: CSAPRGGSGELFF.

This sequence joins TRBV7-2 and TRBJ2-7, with D maybe TRBD1 (6 bases). The V gene lost 3 bases and the J gene lost 2 bases, with 17 bases spanning the gap. Per the germline V gene, CDR1 is SGHTA and CDR2 is FQGNSA. This CDR3 is 16 amino acids long. The CDR3 sequence is CASSFGFTGMTYEQYF. Written as DNA, the CDR3 is TGTGCCAGCAGCTTCGGTTTTACAGGGATGACCTACGAGCAGTACTTC.

This clonotype was seen a few times. This chain connects TRBV20-1 to TRBJ2-1; 11 bases are shared with TRBD2. Germline V gives CDR1 DFQATT, CDR2 SNEGSKA (reference sequence). J lost 5 bases, V lost 3 bases, and 6 bases had no gene match. The CDR3 contains 15 residues. CDR3 coding DNA: TGCAGTGCTAGGGCACCGGGACTAGCGGACAATGAGCAGTTCTTC. This translates into CSARAPGLADNEQFF.

At least ten counts were recorded for this clonotype. The chain has TRBV7-2 and TRBJ1-2, with TRBD1 identical over 7 bases. The CDR3 is 15 residues long. The V gene end was trimmed by 1 base and the J gene end by 8 bases; junction bases not matched to a gene: 10. Germline V CDR1 and CDR2: SGHTA, FQGNSA. CDR3 nucleotide sequence: TGTGCCAGCAGCTTAGGTGGGACAGAGGCGAGGGGCTACACCTTC. As protein: CASSLGGTEARGYTF. Using reference TRBV7-2 and TRBJ1-2 for the parts outside the CDR3, the full variable domain is GAGVSQSPSNKVTEKGKDVELRCDPISGHTALYWYRQSLGQGLEFLIYFQGNSAPDKSGLPSDRFSAERTGGSVSTLTIQRTQQEDSAVYLCASSLGGTEARGYTFGSGTRLTVV.

In its sample, this clonotype was seen many times. The V gene is TRBV6-5, the J gene TRBJ1-2; D is unclear. The CDR3 spans 12 residues. Germline assignment: CDR1 MNHEY and CDR2 SVGAGI. V lost 6 bases and J 1 base, leaving 6 bases between the germline ends. The CDR3 nucleotides read TGTGCCAGCAGGCGCCTTAACTATGGCTACACCTTC. Protein: CASRRLNYGYTF.

The chain uses TRBV7-9 and TRBJ2-5, with D maybe TRBD1 (5 bases). V lost 7 bases to trimming and J lost 5 bases, with 14 bases between them. The CDR3 sequence is 13 residues long. Germline V gene sequence: CDR1 SEHNR, CDR2 FQNEAQ (reference sequence). CDR3: CASTSGQYETQYF. CDR3 coding DNA: TGTGCCAGCACCTCAGGGCAATACGAGACCCAGTACTTC.

The chain uses TRBV5-5 and TRBJ2-1, with TRBD1 identical over 7 bases. The germline V gene encodes CDR1 SGHKS and CDR2 YYEKEE (reference sequence). The CDR3 consists of 15 residues. V was pared by 8 bases and J by 4 bases, with 12 bases of the junction left unmatched. The CDR3 loop is CASAGLPGQYNEQFF. CDR3 sequence (DNA): TGTGCCAGTGCGGGTCTGCCGGGACAGTACAATGAGCAGTTCTTC.